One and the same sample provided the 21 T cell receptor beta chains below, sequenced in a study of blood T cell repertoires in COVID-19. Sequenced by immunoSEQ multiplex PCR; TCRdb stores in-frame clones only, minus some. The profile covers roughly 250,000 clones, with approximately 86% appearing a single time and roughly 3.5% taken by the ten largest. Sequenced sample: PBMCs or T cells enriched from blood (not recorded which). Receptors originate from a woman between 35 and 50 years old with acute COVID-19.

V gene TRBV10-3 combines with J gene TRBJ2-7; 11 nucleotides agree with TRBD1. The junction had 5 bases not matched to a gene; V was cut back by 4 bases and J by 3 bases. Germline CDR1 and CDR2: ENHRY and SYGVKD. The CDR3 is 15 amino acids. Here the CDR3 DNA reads TGTGCCATCAGTGGGACAGGGGGCTCGGACTACGAGCAGTACTTC. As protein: CAISGTGGSDYEQYF.

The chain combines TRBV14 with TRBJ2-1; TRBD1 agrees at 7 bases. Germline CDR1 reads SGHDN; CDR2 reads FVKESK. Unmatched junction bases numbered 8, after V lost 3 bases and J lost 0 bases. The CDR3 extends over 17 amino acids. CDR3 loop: CASSHRPGQSSYNEQFF. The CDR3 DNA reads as TGTGCCAGCAGCCACCGACCGGGACAGAGCTCCTACAATGAGCAGTTCTTC.

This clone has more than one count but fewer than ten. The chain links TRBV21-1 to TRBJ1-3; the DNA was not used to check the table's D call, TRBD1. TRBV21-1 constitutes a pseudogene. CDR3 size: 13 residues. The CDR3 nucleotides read TGTGCCAGCAGCAACCAGGGGCGAAACACCATATATTTT. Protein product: CASSNQGRNTIYF.

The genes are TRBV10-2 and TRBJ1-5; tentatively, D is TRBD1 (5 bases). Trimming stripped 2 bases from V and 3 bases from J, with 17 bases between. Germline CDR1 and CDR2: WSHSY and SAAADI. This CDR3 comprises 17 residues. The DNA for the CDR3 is TGCGCCAGCAGTGAGAGACGAGACGGCGGGACCAATCAGCCCCAGCATTTT. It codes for CASSERRDGGTNQPQHF.

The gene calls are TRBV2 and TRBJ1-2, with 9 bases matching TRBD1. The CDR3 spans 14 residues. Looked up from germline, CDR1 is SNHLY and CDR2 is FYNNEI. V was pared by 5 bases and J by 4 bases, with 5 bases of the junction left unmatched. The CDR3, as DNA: TGTGCCAGCAGTTCCGGGACAGGGAGCTATGGCTACACCTTC. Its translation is CASSSGTGSYGYTF.

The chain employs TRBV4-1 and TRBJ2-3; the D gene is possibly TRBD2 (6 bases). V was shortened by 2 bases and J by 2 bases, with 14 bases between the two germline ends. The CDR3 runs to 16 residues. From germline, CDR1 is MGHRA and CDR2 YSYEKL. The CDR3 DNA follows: TGCGCCAGCAGCCAATTCTGGCGGGGAAACACAGATACGCAGTATTTT. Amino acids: CASSQFWRGNTDTQYF.

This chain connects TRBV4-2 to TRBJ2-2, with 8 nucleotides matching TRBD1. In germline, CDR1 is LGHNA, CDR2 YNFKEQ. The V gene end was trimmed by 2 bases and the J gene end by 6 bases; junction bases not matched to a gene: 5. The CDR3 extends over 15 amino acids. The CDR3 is CASSQFRGRAGELFF. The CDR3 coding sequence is TGTGCCAGCAGCCAATTCAGGGGGCGCGCCGGGGAGCTGTTTTTT.

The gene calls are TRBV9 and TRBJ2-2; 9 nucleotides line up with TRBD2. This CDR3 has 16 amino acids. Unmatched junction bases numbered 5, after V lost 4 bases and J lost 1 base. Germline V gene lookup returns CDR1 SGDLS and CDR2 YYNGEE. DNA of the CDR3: TGTGCCAGCAGCCGACTAGCGGAGTTGAACACCGGGGAGCTGTTTTTT. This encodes CASSRLAELNTGELFF.

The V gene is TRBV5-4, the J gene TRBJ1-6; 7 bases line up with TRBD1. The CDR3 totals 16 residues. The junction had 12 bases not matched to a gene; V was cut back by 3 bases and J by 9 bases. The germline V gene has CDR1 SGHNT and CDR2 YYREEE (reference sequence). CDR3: CASSYTDRVTISPLHF. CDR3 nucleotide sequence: TGTGCCAGCAGCTATACCGACAGGGTTACCATTTCACCCCTCCACTTT.

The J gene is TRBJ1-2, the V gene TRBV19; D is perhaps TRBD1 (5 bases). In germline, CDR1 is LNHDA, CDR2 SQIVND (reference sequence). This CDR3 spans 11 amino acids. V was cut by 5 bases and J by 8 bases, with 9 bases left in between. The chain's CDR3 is CASSQGQGYTF. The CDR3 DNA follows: TGTGCCAGTAGTCAGGGTCAGGGCTACACCTTC.

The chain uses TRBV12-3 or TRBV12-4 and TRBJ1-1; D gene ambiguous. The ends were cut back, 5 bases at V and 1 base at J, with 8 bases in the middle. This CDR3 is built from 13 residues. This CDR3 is CASSVKQNTEAFF. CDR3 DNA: TGTGCCAGCAGTGTTAAACAGAACACTGAAGCTTTCTTT.

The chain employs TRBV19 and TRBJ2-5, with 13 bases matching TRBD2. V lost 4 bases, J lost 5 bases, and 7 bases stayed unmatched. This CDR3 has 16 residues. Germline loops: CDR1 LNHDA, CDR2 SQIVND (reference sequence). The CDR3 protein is CASSTLGLAGTETQYF. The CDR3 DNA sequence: TGTGCCAGTAGTACCCTGGGACTAGCGGGAACTGAGACCCAGTACTTC.

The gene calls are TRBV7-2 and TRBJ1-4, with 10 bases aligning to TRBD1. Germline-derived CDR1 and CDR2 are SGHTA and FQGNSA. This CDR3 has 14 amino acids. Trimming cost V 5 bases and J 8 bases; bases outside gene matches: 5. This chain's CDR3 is CASSPTGGEEKLFF. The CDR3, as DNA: TGTGCCAGCAGCCCGACAGGGGGCGAGGAAAAACTGTTTTTT. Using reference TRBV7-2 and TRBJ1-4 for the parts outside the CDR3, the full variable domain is GAGVSQSPSNKVTEKGKDVELRCDPISGHTALYWYRQSLGQGLEFLIYFQGNSAPDKSGLPSDRFSAERTGGSVSTLTIQRTQQEDSAVYLCASSPTGGEEKLFFGSGTQLSVL.

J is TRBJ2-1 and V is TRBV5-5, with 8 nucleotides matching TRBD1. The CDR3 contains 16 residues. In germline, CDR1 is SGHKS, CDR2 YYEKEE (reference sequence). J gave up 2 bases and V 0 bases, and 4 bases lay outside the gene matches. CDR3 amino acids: CASSLGQGTPYNEQFF. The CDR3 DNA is TGTGCCAGCAGCTTGGGACAGGGGACCCCCTACAATGAGCAGTTCTTC.

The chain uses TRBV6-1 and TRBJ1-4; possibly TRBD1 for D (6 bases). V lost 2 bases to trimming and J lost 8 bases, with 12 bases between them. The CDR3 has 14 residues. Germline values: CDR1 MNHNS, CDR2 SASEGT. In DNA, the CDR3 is TGTGCCAGCAGTGAATCAGGGGATTGGGAAAAACTGTTTTTT. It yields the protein CASSESGDWEKLFF.

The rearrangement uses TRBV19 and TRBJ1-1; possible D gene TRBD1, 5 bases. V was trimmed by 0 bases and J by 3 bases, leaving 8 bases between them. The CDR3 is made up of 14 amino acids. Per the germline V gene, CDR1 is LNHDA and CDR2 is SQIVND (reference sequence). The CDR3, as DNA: TGTGCCAGTAGTATAGAATCAGGGTACACTGAAGCTTTCTTT. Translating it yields CASSIESGYTEAFF.

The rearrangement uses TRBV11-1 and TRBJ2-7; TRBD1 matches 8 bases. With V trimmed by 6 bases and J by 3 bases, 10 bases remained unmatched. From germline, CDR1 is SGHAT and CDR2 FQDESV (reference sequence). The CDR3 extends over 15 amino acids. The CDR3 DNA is TGTGCCAGCAGTCGACTGGGGACAGGTCTCTACGAGCAGTACTTC. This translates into CASSRLGTGLYEQYF.

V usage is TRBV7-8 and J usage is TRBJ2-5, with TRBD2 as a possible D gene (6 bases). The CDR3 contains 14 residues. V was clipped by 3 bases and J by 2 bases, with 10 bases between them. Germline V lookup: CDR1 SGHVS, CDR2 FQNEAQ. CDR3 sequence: CASSFPGDQETQYF. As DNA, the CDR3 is TGTGCCAGCAGCTTCCCGGGAGATCAAGAGACCCAGTACTTC.

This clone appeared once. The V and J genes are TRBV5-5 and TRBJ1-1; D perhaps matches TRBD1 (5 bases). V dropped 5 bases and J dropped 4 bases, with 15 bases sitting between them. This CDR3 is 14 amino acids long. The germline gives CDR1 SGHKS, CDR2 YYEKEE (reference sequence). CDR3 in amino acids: CASRMTETGTEAFF. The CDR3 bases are TGTGCCAGCAGGATGACAGAAACGGGCACTGAAGCTTTCTTT. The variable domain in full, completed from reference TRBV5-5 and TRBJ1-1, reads DAGVTQSPTHLIKTRGQQVTLRCSPISGHKSVSWYQQVLGQGPQFIFQYYEKEERGRGNFPDRFSARQFPNYSSELNVNALLLGDSALYLCASRMTETGTEAFFGQGTRLTVV.

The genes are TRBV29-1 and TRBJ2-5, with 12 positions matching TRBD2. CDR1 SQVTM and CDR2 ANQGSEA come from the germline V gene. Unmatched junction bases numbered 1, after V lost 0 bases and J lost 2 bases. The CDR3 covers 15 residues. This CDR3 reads CSVEETSGRQETQYF. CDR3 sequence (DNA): TGCAGCGTTGAAGAGACTAGCGGGAGACAAGAGACCCAGTACTTC.

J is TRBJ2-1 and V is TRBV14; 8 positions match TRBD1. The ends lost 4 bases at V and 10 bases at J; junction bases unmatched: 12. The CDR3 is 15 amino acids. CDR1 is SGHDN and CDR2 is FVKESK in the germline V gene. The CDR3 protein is CASSPQGAGSREQFF. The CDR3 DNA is TGTGCCAGCAGCCCTCAGGGGGCTGGCTCCCGGGAGCAGTTCTTC.